Here is one T cell receptor beta chain with its context. Its cognate antigen is unknown. This sample was included in a study of post-analysis software for immune sequencing data. For the study at large: Clinical courses comprised relapsing-remitting, secondary progressive and progressive-relapsing multiple sclerosis.

Study-wide results and caveats: TRBV segments more frequent in patients than in controls numbered about 5 and included TRBV5-6, TRBV5-1 and TRBV20-1. For normalized Chao1 diversity, multiple sclerosis patients scored significantly lower than controls did.

TCR beta cDNA libraries included unique molecular identifiers. TCRdb passed the PCR reads through MiXCR, listing each CDR3 protein once. The sample records some 800,000 distinct CDR3 sequences, around 45% being singletons. Trimming cost V 5 bases and J 5 bases, with 20 bases left between them. Germline loops: CDR1 SGHKS, CDR2 YYEKEE (reference sequence). The CDR3 has 16 amino acids. V is TRBV5-5 and J is TRBJ2-1; D uncertain. Material for sequencing was blood. The receptor comes from a girl aged 5 to 17 with multiple sclerosis. The CDR3 here is CASSPESRAWDNEQFF. The CDR3 DNA follows: TGTGCCAGCAGTCCCGAATCACGAGCTTGGGACAATGAGCAGTTCTTC.